Presented here are 17 T cell receptor beta chains from one specimen sequenced in a study of blood T cell repertoires in COVID-19. Repertoires were generated with immunoSEQ multiplex PCR, while TCRdb's copy carries only in-frame clones and drops some. The top ten hold more than 5% of the sample, which has under 250,000 clones, about 83% seen once. Sequencing was done on a sample of peripheral blood. The receptors come from a human donor in a cohort sampled during active COVID-19.

J is TRBJ2-3 and V is TRBV24-1; TRBD2 aligns across 10 bases. The CDR3 runs to 16 residues. J lost 1 base, V lost 5 bases, and 5 bases had no gene match. Germline V lookup: CDR1 KGHDR, CDR2 SFDVKD. CDR3 bases: TGTGCCACCAGTGCCCCAGCGGGAGGGCGCACAGATACGCAGTATTTT. Its translation is CATSAPAGGRTDTQYF.

A single count supports this clone. The chain couples TRBV12-5 to TRBJ1-1; TRBD1 matches 7 bases. V shed 6 bases, J shed 3 bases, and the junction held 16 bases outside the gene matches. CDR3 length: 17 residues. The germline V gene has CDR1 LGHNT and CDR2 FRNRAP. The CDR3 region has the DNA TGTGCTAGTGGCTCATCCCGGGACAGACGAAGTGACACTGAAGCTTTCTTT. Amino acid sequence: CASGSSRDRRSDTEAFF.

The gene calls are TRBV6-5 and TRBJ2-3; tentative D call: TRBD1 (7 bases). The CDR3 totals 15 residues. Germline loops: CDR1 MNHEY, CDR2 SVGAGI. V was trimmed by 5 bases and J by 2 bases, leaving 14 bases between them. CDR3 residues: CASSPGGQFTDTQYF. The CDR3 region has the DNA TGTGCCAGCAGTCCCGGGGGACAGTTCACAGATACGCAGTATTTT.

This chain joins TRBV6-5 and TRBJ2-1; D possibly corresponds to TRBD1 (5 bases). CDR3 length: 14 amino acids. The V end was cut by 8 bases, the J end by 2 bases, with 13 bases between. Germline V gene data show CDR1 as MNHEY and CDR2 as SVGAGI. CDR3 protein: CASRDSITYNEQFF. CDR3 DNA: TGTGCCAGCCGCGACAGTATAACCTACAATGAGCAGTTCTTC.

This clone came up once. The V gene is TRBV4-1, the J gene TRBJ2-1; 10 bases agree with TRBD2. CDR1 is MGHRA, CDR2 YSYEKL, per germline. J gave up 4 bases and V 0 bases, and 3 bases lay outside the gene matches. The CDR3 sequence is 16 residues long. CDR3 region: CASSQEGSGRYNEQFF. CDR3 DNA sequence: TGCGCCAGCAGCCAAGAAGGTAGCGGGAGGTACAATGAGCAGTTCTTC.

This chain joins TRBV5-6 and TRBJ1-4; D perhaps matches TRBD1 (5 bases). This CDR3 is built from 14 residues. V was pared by 0 bases and J by 8 bases, with 11 bases between. Per the germline V gene, CDR1 is SGHDT and CDR2 is YYEEEE. The CDR3 coding sequence is TGTGCCAGCAGCTTGGGATCAGGGAACGAAAAACTGTTTTTT. Translated, it gives CASSLGSGNEKLFF.

The V and J genes are TRBV2 and TRBJ1-3; TRBD1 might be the D (5 bases). The CDR3 extends over 14 amino acids. V gave up 1 base and J gave up 6 bases, with 10 bases separating them. CDR1 SNHLY and CDR2 FYNNEI come from the germline V gene. The CDR3 here is CASSEGGGLNTIYF. The CDR3 DNA sequence: TGTGCCAGCAGTGAAGGGGGGGGACTAAACACCATATATTTT.

This chain links TRBV7-9 with TRBJ2-7, with TRBD1 matching over 7 bases. Germline V CDR1 and CDR2: SEHNR, FQNEAQ (reference sequence). V dropped 5 bases and J dropped 3; count of bases not matched to a gene: 4. This CDR3 contains 13 residues. The CDR3 coding sequence is TGTGCCAGCAGCCCAGACAGGGTCTACGAGCAGTACTTC. Translating gives CASSPDRVYEQYF.

The chain carries TRBV5-1 and TRBJ2-7; TRBD1 agrees at 8 bases. Germline V gives CDR1 SGHRS, CDR2 YFSETQ. V gave up 1 base and J gave up 2 bases; unmatched junction bases: 8. The CDR3 totals 16 residues. In nucleotides, the CDR3 is TGCGCCAGCAGCTTGTCTATGGACAGGGAGACCTACGAGCAGTACTTC. Its protein product is CASSLSMDRETYEQYF. Full variable domain (remainder filled in from reference TRBV5-1 and TRBJ2-7): KAGVTQTPRYLIKTRGQQVTLSCSPISGHRSVSWYQQTPGQGLQFLFEYFSETQRNKGNFPGRFSGRQFSNSRSEMNVSTLELGDSALYLCASSLSMDRETYEQYFGPGTRLTVT.

The chain combines TRBV19 with TRBJ2-3; TRBD2 aligns across 8 bases. V lost 8 bases and J lost 1; bases outside the gene matches: 20. This CDR3 is built from 19 residues. Germline values: CDR1 LNHDA, CDR2 SQIVND (reference sequence). The DNA of the CDR3 is TGTGCCAGTTCTACACATAGCGGGGAGGCCTTAAGGGGCACAGATACGCAGTATTTT. Residues: CASSTHSGEALRGTDTQYF.

This clone was found once. The gene calls are TRBV9 and TRBJ2-3; D not certain. Germline CDR1 and CDR2: SGDLS and YYNGEE. CDR3 length: 14 residues. V was shortened by 1 base and J by 4 bases, with 10 bases between the two germline ends. CDR3 sequence (DNA): TGTGCCAGCAGCGTAAGAGTCCCGCCAGATACGCAGTATTTT. Translation: CASSVRVPPDTQYF.

The V call is TRBV7-2, the J call TRBJ2-1; 8 bases line up with TRBD2. This CDR3 region has 15 residues. V lost 1 base, J lost 4 bases, and 3 bases stayed unmatched. Germline V gene sequence: CDR1 SGHTA, CDR2 FQGNSA. The CDR3 region is CASSLDSGEYNEQFF. The CDR3 DNA reads as TGTGCCAGCAGCTTAGATAGCGGGGAGTACAATGAGCAGTTCTTC.

The genes are TRBV10-1 and TRBJ1-6; tentative D call: TRBD1 (6 bases). The germline V gene has CDR1 WNHNN and CDR2 SYGVQD (reference sequence). V was trimmed by 3 bases and J by 8 bases, leaving 8 bases between them. The CDR3 totals 13 residues. The CDR3 region has the DNA TGCGCCAGCAGTGAACAGGGAGATTCACCCCTCCACTTT. Translated, it gives CASSEQGDSPLHF.

The genes are TRBV5-1 and TRBJ2-3, with TRBD1 matching 8 bases. Germline V gives CDR1 SGHRS, CDR2 YFSETQ. The junction had 2 bases not matched to a gene; V was cut back by 4 bases and J by 4 bases. The CDR3 is made up of 13 amino acids. This chain's CDR3 is CASSDRGPDTQYF. The CDR3 nucleotides are TGCGCCAGCAGCGACAGGGGTCCAGATACGCAGTATTTT.

This sequence joins TRBV19 and TRBJ1-3; 7 bases are a match to TRBD1. The CDR3 contains 14 residues. The trim removed 6 bases at V and 0 bases at J, leaving 2 bases unmatched. Germline CDR1 LNHDA, CDR2 SQIVND (reference sequence). Here the CDR3 DNA reads TGTGCCAGTAGGGGGACAGTCTCTGGAAACACCATATATTTT. This encodes CASRGTVSGNTIYF.

This clone appeared a single time. The V gene is TRBV4-2, the J gene TRBJ2-7, with D maybe TRBD2 (6 bases). CDR1 LGHNA and CDR2 YNFKEQ come from the germline V gene. The CDR3 spans 16 residues. Trimming left V 0 bases short and J 1 base short, with 13 bases between. The chain's CDR3 is CASSQDLAGRSYEQYF. The CDR3 nucleotides are TGTGCCAGCAGCCAAGATTTAGCAGGGAGGTCCTACGAGCAGTACTTC.

In this sample, this clone turned up once. This chain joins TRBV30 and TRBJ2-1, with D perhaps TRBD1 (5 bases). V dropped 8 bases and J dropped 13 bases, with 18 bases sitting between them. The length of the CDR3 is 11 residues. The germline V gene encodes CDR1 GTSNPN and CDR2 SVGIG (reference sequence). The CDR3 coding sequence is TGTGCCGGGGCCCTAGGTGAAGGTCAGTTCTTC. Translation gives CAGALGEGQFF.